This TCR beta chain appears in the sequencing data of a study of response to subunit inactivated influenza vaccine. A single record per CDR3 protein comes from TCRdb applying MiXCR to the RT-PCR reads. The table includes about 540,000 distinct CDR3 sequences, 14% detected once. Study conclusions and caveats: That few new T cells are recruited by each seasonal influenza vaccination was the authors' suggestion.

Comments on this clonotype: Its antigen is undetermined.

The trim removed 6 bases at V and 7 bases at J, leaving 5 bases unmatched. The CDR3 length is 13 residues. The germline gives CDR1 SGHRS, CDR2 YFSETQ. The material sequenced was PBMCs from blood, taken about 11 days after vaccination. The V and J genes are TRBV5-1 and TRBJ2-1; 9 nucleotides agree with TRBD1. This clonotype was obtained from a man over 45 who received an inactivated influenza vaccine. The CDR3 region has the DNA TGCGCCAGCAATGAGGACAGGGGTAATGAGCAGTTCTTC. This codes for CASNEDRGNEQFF.